These T cell receptor beta chains were read from a single sample in a study of identical twins. TCRdb re-analysed the 5' RACE reads in MiXCR, keeping a single row per CDR3 protein. The table shows roughly 540,000 distinct CDR3 sequences, with approximately 22% occurring only once. These sequences were also reported in another study, on T cells expressing NK-cell markers.

The sample was CD4+ T cells sorted from blood. The receptor source for this set is a woman under 30 in good health. The CDR3 runs from the conserved cysteine through the conserved F or W. The D gene is left open where the match is weak. Only part of the rows carry a size: once, few, many, or a class if the clone is expanded.

abundance	len	v_gene	d_gene	j_gene	CDR3nt	CDR3aa
-	17	TRBV19	TRBD2	TRBJ2-3	TGTGCCAGTAGTATGGATCTAGCGGGAGGGCGAGAAGATACGCAGTATTTT	CASSMDLAGGREDTQYF
few	16	TRBV6-1	TRBD2	TRBJ2-5	TGTGCCAGCAGTAGGGGGACTAGAGGGGTGAGAGAGACCCAGTACTTC	CASSRGTRGVRETQYF
few	16	TRBV10-3	-	TRBJ1-1	TGTGCCATCAGTGAGTCGGGCAGAGCGATGAACACTGAAGCTTTCTTT	CAISESGRAMNTEAFF
many	15	TRBV7-2	-	TRBJ1-1	TGTGCCAGCAGCCTTAGGGGGGGGAGGGACACTGAAGCTTTCTTT	CASSLRGGRDTEAFF
-	11	TRBV27	-	TRBJ2-7	TGTGTCAGGTGGGGCCGCTACGAGCAGTACTTC	CVRWGRYEQYF
-	14	TRBV12-3/TRBV12-4	-	TRBJ2-7	TGTGCCAGCAGTTTAAGCAGGGGCTACTACGAGCAGTACTTC	CASSLSRGYYEQYF
few	14	TRBV29-1	-	TRBJ1-1	TGCAGCGTTAAAAGACCAGGGGTGAACACTGAAGCTTTCTTT	CSVKRPGVNTEAFF
few	13	TRBV5-1	-	TRBJ2-3	TGCGCCAGCACGGGGGAGGGCACAGATACGCAGTATTTT	CASTGEGTDTQYF
few	13	TRBV10-3	-	TRBJ2-3	TGTGCCATCAGTGGTGGGTTTCCAGATACGCAGTATTTT	CAISGGFPDTQYF
few	16	TRBV6-1	-	TRBJ2-2	TGTGCCAGCATTCGGGGTGCAGGGGCAGGGACCGGGGAGCTGTTTTTT	CASIRGAGAGTGELFF
-	14	TRBV20-1	-	TRBJ2-7	TGCAGTGCTAGTGGGGACGGGTCCTCCTACGAGCAGTACTTC	CSASGDGSSYEQYF
few	15	TRBV6-2/TRBV6-3	-	TRBJ2-4	TGTGCCAGCAGCCTCGGACCGTTCGTCATGGACATTCAGTACTTC	CASSLGPFVMDIQYF
few	15	TRBV20-1	TRBD1	TRBJ1-1	TGCAGTGCTGCACCTACAGGGGGCGGTTTCCCTGAAGCTTTCTTT	CSAAPTGGGFPEAFF
-	17	TRBV4-2	TRBD2	TRBJ2-1	TGTGCCAGCAGCCAAGTGCGTTTGGCGACTAGCTTCCATGAGCAGTTCTTC	CASSQVRLATSFHEQFF
-	17	TRBV25-1	-	TRBJ2-3	TGTGCCAGCAGTGAACAGAGGTCGTGGACGGGGAAAGATACGCAGTATTTT	CASSEQRSWTGKDTQYF
once	15	TRBV7-2	-	TRBJ1-1	TGTGCCAGCAGCTTAGTAGACCTTACGAACACTGAAGCTTTCTTT	CASSLVDLTNTEAFF
-	13	TRBV7-2	TRBD2	TRBJ2-5	TGTGCCAGCAGCTTTGGGACTAGGGAGACCCAGTACTTC	CASSFGTRETQYF
-	14	TRBV5-1	-	TRBJ1-4	TGCGCCAGCAGCGGAGGGGGTCCTAATGAAAAACTGTTTTTT	CASSGGGPNEKLFF
-	13	TRBV6-5	-	TRBJ2-7	TGTGCCAGCAGTTACAGCGGTTCCCACGAGCAGTACTTC	CASSYSGSHEQYF
-	15	TRBV6-1	-	TRBJ2-3	TGTGCCAGCAGTACCGGATTCGGCTGTACAGATACGCAGTATTTT	CASSTGFGCTDTQYF
few	16	TRBV7-6	TRBD2	TRBJ2-3	TGTGCCAGCAGCTTAGGACTAGCGGGAGATGCAGATACGCAGTATTTT	CASSLGLAGDADTQYF
few	15	TRBV7-9	-	TRBJ2-1	TGTGCCAGCAGCTTACAACGGGAACCCCCCCATGAGCAGTTCTTC	CASSLQREPPHEQFF
-	15	TRBV4-3	TRBD2	TRBJ2-7	TGCGCCAGCAGCCTGGGGCGGGGGAGCTCCTACGAGCAGTACTTC	CASSLGRGSSYEQYF
few	17	TRBV12-3/TRBV12-4	-	TRBJ1-2	TGTGCCAGCAGTTTACGAGGGCAAACACAAACGAACCATGGCTACACCTTC	CASSLRGQTQTNHGYTF
few	17	TRBV9	-	TRBJ2-2	TGTGCCAGCAGCGTAGCTATGACCAACCGGGGCACCGGGGAGCTGTTTTTT	CASSVAMTNRGTGELFF
-	15	TRBV7-2	TRBD2	TRBJ2-1	TGTGCCAGCAGCTTGGAGCGGGGAGCCTACAATGAGCAGTTCTTC	CASSLERGAYNEQFF
-	16	TRBV6-2/TRBV6-3	-	TRBJ2-7	TGTGCCAGCAGGGCCGCGAACGGGCTAGGTACCTACGAGCAGTACTTC	CASRAANGLGTYEQYF
-	14	TRBV10-2	-	TRBJ2-3	TGCGCCAGCAGTGACAGGGGTAGGGCGGATACGCAGTATTTT	CASSDRGRADTQYF
few	16	TRBV6-5	TRBD2	TRBJ2-3	TGTGCCAGCAGTTACAAGCCTAGCGGGGGCACAGATACGCAGTATTTT	CASSYKPSGGTDTQYF
-	11	TRBV20-1	-	TRBJ1-2	TGCAGTGCTTTCCATCAGTATGGCTACACCTTC	CSAFHQYGYTF
-	18	TRBV7-6	-	TRBJ2-6	TGTGCCAGCAGCTTTTCCGGACAGACGAGCTCTGGGGCCAACGTCCTGACTTTC	CASSFSGQTSSGANVLTF
few	15	TRBV27	TRBD2	TRBJ2-5	TGTGCCAGCAGGTCCCTCCTAGCGGTCCAAGAGACCCAGTACTTC	CASRSLLAVQETQYF
-	13	TRBV20-1	-	TRBJ1-2	TGCAGTGCTAGAAGTCTGGGGGCTCACGGCTACACCTTC	CSARSLGAHGYTF
-	12	TRBV20-1	-	TRBJ2-7	TGCAGTGCTAGTGGACCCGGGACCGAGCAGTACTTC	CSASGPGTEQYF
few	15	TRBV6-2/TRBV6-3	-	TRBJ1-2	TGTGCCAGCAGAAGAACAGGGATCCGGGACTATGGCTACACCTTC	CASRRTGIRDYGYTF
-	15	TRBV18	-	TRBJ2-7	TGTGCCAGCTCACGACCCGGGACGAGTTCCTACGAGCAGTACTTC	CASSRPGTSSYEQYF
-	15	TRBV9	-	TRBJ1-5	TGTGCCAGCAGCGTAGGGGTGGTTGGCAATCAGCCCCAGCATTTT	CASSVGVVGNQPQHF
-	15	TRBV10-3	TRBD1	TRBJ2-7	TGTGCCATCGATTCAGGGGGACAGGGGATCCTCGAGCAGTACTTC	CAIDSGGQGILEQYF
-	18	TRBV24-1	-	TRBJ2-6	TGTGCCACCAGTGATTCGGCGGCCACGATCTCTGGGGCCAACGTCCTGACTTTC	CATSDSAATISGANVLTF
few	14	TRBV11-2	TRBD1	TRBJ1-2	TGTGCCAGCAGCTTGGGACAGCTTTATTTCGGCTACACCTTC	CASSLGQLYFGYTF
-	13	TRBV10-3	-	TRBJ1-2	TGTGCCATCAGGCATTCTCAGGGCTATGGCTACACCTTC	CAIRHSQGYGYTF
few	18	TRBV20-1	TRBD2	TRBJ2-1	TGCAGTGCTAGAGAAACGAGGTCTAGCGGGGGGGCGTTCAATGAGCAGTTCTTC	CSARETRSSGGAFNEQFF
few	14	TRBV20-1	-	TRBJ2-2	TGCAGTGCTAGAGATCTTCGGGGGACCGGGGAGCTGTTTTTT	CSARDLRGTGELFF